A single sample gave rise to the 19 T cell receptor beta chains below, sequenced in a study of cytomegalovirus exposure and HLA in healthy donors. Vbeta (60) and Jbeta (13) primers were used in the PCR. Measured with immunoSEQ multiplex PCR; TCRdb has only the in-frame clones, and not every one. The table has about 54,000 clones, 75% to 80% seen once. The sample was PBMCs. The receptor set was obtained from a female donor in good health and CMV-seronegative.

The chain employs TRBV19 and TRBJ1-3; D is uncertain. Deletions cut 1 base from V and 0 bases from J, with 7 bases between. The CDR3 length is 15 residues. Germline V gene lookup returns CDR1 LNHDA and CDR2 SQIVND (reference sequence). Here the CDR3 DNA reads TGTGCCAGTAGTATAGTTCGGAGCTCTGGAAACACCATATATTTT. Translated: CASSIVRSSGNTIYF.

The chain uses TRBV30 and TRBJ1-5, with a tentative D call TRBD1 (6 bases). Germline V gene data show CDR1 as GTSNPN and CDR2 as SVGIG (reference sequence). CDR3 length equals 13 residues. V gave up 2 bases and J gave up 3 bases, with 8 bases separating them. CDR3 region: CAWSHRDNQPQHF. CDR3 nucleotide sequence: TGTGCCTGGAGTCACAGGGACAATCAGCCCCAGCATTTT. The variable domain in full, with the rest retrieved from reference TRBV30 and TRBJ1-5, is SQTIHQWPATLVQPVGSPLSLECTVEGTSNPNLYWYRQAAGRGLQLLFYSVGIGQISSEVPQNLSASRPQDRQFILSSKKLLLSDSGFYLCAWSHRDNQPQHFGDGTRLSIL.

This chain uses TRBV7-9 with TRBJ2-5; a possible D gene is TRBD2 (7 bases). V shed 8 bases and J shed 1 base, with 14 bases lying between them. The germline V gene encodes CDR1 SEHNR and CDR2 FQNEAQ (reference sequence). This CDR3 has 14 amino acids. The CDR3 sequence: CASSPGGLQETQYF. CDR3 DNA: TGTGCCAGCTCCCCGGGGGGCCTCCAAGAGACCCAGTACTTC.

This clone was seen only a few times. V usage is TRBV4-3 and J usage is TRBJ2-7; D perhaps matches TRBD2 (6 bases). CDR1 and CDR2 from the germline V gene are LGHNA and YSLEER. CDR3 length: 15 residues. The V and J ends lost 1 base and 4 bases respectively, with 14 bases between them. The CDR3 region is CASSQGVEGMYEQYF. The CDR3 DNA reads TGCGCCAGCAGCCAAGGGGTGGAGGGGATGTACGAGCAGTACTTC.

The chain is built from TRBV5-1 and TRBJ1-3; 9 bases align to TRBD1. The trim removed 4 bases at V and 4 bases at J, leaving 9 bases unmatched. The germline CDR1 and CDR2 sequences are SGHRS and YFSETQ. This CDR3 has 16 residues. This CDR3 is CASSLTGGASGNTIYF. In DNA, the CDR3 is TGCGCCAGCAGCCTTACAGGGGGCGCATCCGGAAACACCATATATTTT.

On this clone itself: Within the sample, other DNA sequences also encode this same CDR3. The chain links TRBV2 to TRBJ2-2, with D unclear. The CDR3 spans 12 residues. The V and J ends lost 5 bases and 3 bases respectively, with 4 bases between them. Germline lookup yields CDR1 SNHLY and CDR2 FYNNEI. The CDR3 nucleotides are TGTGCCAGCAGTTTAGACACCGGGGAGCTGTTTTTT. Translating gives CASSLDTGELFF.

V gene TRBV5-1 combines with J gene TRBJ2-1; 14 bases align to TRBD2. Looked up from germline, CDR1 is SGHRS and CDR2 is YFSETQ. The CDR3 contains 15 residues. V was clipped by 4 bases and J by 7 bases; unmatched bases: 4. In DNA form, the CDR3 reads TGCGCCAGCAGCGGACTAGCGGGGGGACCAAATGAGCAGTTCTTC. It codes for CASSGLAGGPNEQFF.

This chain uses TRBV9 with TRBJ2-1, with 9 positions matching TRBD1. The CDR3 extends over 14 amino acids. V was pared by 3 bases and J by 6 bases, with 4 bases of the junction left unmatched. Looked up from germline, CDR1 is SGDLS and CDR2 is YYNGEE. CDR3 residues: CASSEGQGTNEQFF. The CDR3 DNA is TGTGCCAGCAGCGAGGGACAGGGAACCAATGAGCAGTTCTTC.

The gene calls are TRBV7-9 and TRBJ2-5, with 7 bases that match TRBD2. Unmatched junction bases numbered 5, after V lost 5 bases and J lost 5 bases. This CDR3 spans 13 amino acids. CDR1 is SEHNR, CDR2 FQNEAQ, per germline (reference sequence). CDR3: CASSLIGGETQYF. CDR3 in DNA: TGTGCCAGCAGCCTCATCGGGGGGGAGACCCAGTACTTC.

This clone has a handful of counts. The CDR3 loop is CASSLEGLQSNQPQHF. The CDR3 DNA follows: TGCGCCAGCAGCTTGGAGGGACTTCAGAGCAATCAGCCCCAGCATTTT. The chain recombines TRBV5-1 with TRBJ1-5; tentatively, D is TRBD1 (5 bases). Trimming took off 0 bases at V and 1 base at J, with 11 bases between the two ends. The CDR3 extends over 16 amino acids. Germline loops: CDR1 SGHRS, CDR2 YFSETQ. Based on the CDR3 plus reference TRBV5-1 and TRBJ1-5, the full variable domain is KAGVTQTPRYLIKTRGQQVTLSCSPISGHRSVSWYQQTPGQGLQFLFEYFSETQRNKGNFPGRFSGRQFSNSRSEMNVSTLELGDSALYLCASSLEGLQSNQPQHFGDGTRLSIL.

This clone appeared a few times. The chain employs TRBV19 and TRBJ1-5; D unclear. This CDR3 spans 14 amino acids. The germline V gene has CDR1 LNHDA and CDR2 SQIVND (reference sequence). The V gene lost 5 bases and the J gene lost 1 base, with 9 bases spanning the gap. Here the CDR3 reads CASSLNKSNQPQHF. CDR3 coding DNA: TGTGCCAGTAGTCTGAACAAGAGCAATCAGCCCCAGCATTTT.

This clone was found a few times. V and J are TRBV5-5 and TRBJ1-5, with D unresolved. The CDR3 has 18 residues. Per the germline V gene, CDR1 is SGHKS and CDR2 is YYEKEE (reference sequence). V gave up 0 bases and J gave up 0 bases, with 16 bases separating them. The CDR3 sequence is CASSLVASGSNSNQPQHF. In DNA, the CDR3 is TGTGCCAGCAGCTTGGTAGCGTCAGGATCTAATAGCAATCAGCCCCAGCATTTT.

The chain combines TRBV5-1 with TRBJ2-7; a possible D gene is TRBD2 (5 bases). The germline gives CDR1 SGHRS, CDR2 YFSETQ. V shed 0 bases and J shed 3 bases, with 10 bases lying between them. There are 14 residues in the CDR3. In DNA, the CDR3 is TGCGCCAGCAGCTTGGCCCGGGATATCTACGAGCAGTACTTC. Residues: CASSLARDIYEQYF.

The chain joins TRBV5-1 to TRBJ2-1; 9 nucleotides match TRBD1. This CDR3 has 18 amino acids. CDR1 and CDR2 (germline): SGHRS, YFSETQ. V was clipped by 2 bases and J by 6 bases; unmatched bases: 15. CDR3 in amino acids: CASSLAPAGTGKINEQFF. CDR3 in DNA: TGCGCCAGCAGCTTAGCGCCGGCCGGGACAGGGAAAATCAATGAGCAGTTCTTC.

V and J are TRBV5-4 and TRBJ1-4; D is unresolved. The length of the CDR3 is 13 residues. Germline CDR1 reads SGHNT; CDR2 reads YYREEE (reference sequence). The V gene lost 3 bases and the J gene lost 8 bases, with 11 bases spanning the gap. The CDR3, as DNA: TGTGCCAGCAGCTCGGTTCTCGGGGAAAAACTGTTTTTT. Translated: CASSSVLGEKLFF.

The V and J genes are TRBV7-9 and TRBJ1-1; D possibly corresponds to TRBD1 (6 bases). Trimming stripped 3 bases from V and 1 base from J, with 12 bases between. This CDR3 is 15 amino acids long. The germline V gene has CDR1 SEHNR and CDR2 FQNEAQ (reference sequence). The CDR3 here is CASSLTQGRNTEAFF. As DNA, the CDR3 is TGTGCCAGCAGCTTGACACAGGGCCGGAACACTGAAGCTTTCTTT.

The chain carries TRBV5-6 and TRBJ2-3; D remains unclear. The germline V gene encodes CDR1 SGHDT and CDR2 YYEEEE. Trimming removed 4 bases at V and 2 bases at J, with 8 bases between. This CDR3 region has 13 residues. CDR3 bases: TGTGCCAGCAGCCGAGCCACCACAGATACGCAGTATTTT. Translating gives CASSRATTDTQYF. Based on the CDR3 plus reference TRBV5-6 and TRBJ2-3, the full variable domain is DAGVTQSPTHLIKTRGQQVTLRCSPKSGHDTVSWYQQALGQGPQFIFQYYEEEERQRGNFPDRFSGHQFPNYSSELNVNALLLGDSALYLCASSRATTDTQYFGPGTRLTVL.

The J gene is TRBJ2-3, the V gene TRBV2; possible D gene TRBD1, 6 bases. Trimming left V 11 bases short and J 3 bases short, with 21 bases between. There are 15 residues in the CDR3. Germline-derived CDR1 and CDR2 are SNHLY and FYNNEI. CDR3 nucleotide sequence: TGTGCCGACCTAATTCAGGGGCTATCGACAGATACGCAGTATTTT. This encodes CADLIQGLSTDTQYF.

The V gene is TRBV5-1, the J gene TRBJ2-1; D is uncertain. V was cut by 1 base and J by 0 bases, with 8 bases left in between. The germline CDR1 and CDR2 sequences are SGHRS and YFSETQ. The CDR3 consists of 15 residues. The chain's CDR3 is CASSLTGGSYNEQFF. The CDR3 DNA reads TGCGCCAGCAGCTTGACGGGTGGCTCCTACAATGAGCAGTTCTTC.